This T cell receptor (beta chain) was identified during a study of T cells in Graves' hyperthyroidism and ophthalmopathy. In germline, CDR1 is SGHDN, CDR2 FVKESK. V lost 1 base, J lost 4 bases, and 16 bases stayed unmatched. CDR3 length: 20 residues. The investigators amplified TCR beta CDR3 regions from RNA transcripts. A first-round RT-PCR of the TCR CDR3 used the HTBI primer set. TCRdb redid the calling of the multiplex PCR reads with MiXCR, one entry per CDR3 protein. Here the sample spans roughly 740,000 distinct CDR3 sequences, about 15% being singletons. Stable Graves' hyperthyroidism meant no ophthalmopathy progression within 18 months. Each diagnosis was grounded in clinical symptoms, serum thyroxine and TRAb, thyroid ultrasound, and orbital computed tomography. Findings of the study overall: Ophthalmopathy was told apart from stable hyperthyroidism by a 13 V-J model.

Comment on this clonotype: The antigen is not known.

This chain joins TRBV14 and TRBJ1-6; the match to TRBD1 covers 7 bases. The clonotype was recovered from a young man with Graves' hyperthyroidism. Specimen: blood. The CDR3 DNA follows: TGTGCCAGCAGCCAAGTCGGGGGAGGGCAGGGGGAAACTTATAATTCACCCCTCCACTTT. Its protein is CASSQVGGGQGETYNSPLHF.